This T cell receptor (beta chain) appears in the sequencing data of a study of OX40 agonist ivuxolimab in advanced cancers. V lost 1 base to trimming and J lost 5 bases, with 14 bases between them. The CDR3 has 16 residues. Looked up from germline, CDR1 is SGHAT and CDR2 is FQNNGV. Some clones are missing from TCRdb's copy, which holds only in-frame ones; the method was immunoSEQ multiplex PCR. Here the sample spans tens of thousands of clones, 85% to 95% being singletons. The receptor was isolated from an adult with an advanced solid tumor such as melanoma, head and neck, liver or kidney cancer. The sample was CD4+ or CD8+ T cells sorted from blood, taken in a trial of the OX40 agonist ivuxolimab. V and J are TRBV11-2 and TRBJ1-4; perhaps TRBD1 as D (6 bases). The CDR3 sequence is CASSLGQGQGNEKLFF. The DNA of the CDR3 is TGTGCCAGCAGCTTAGGGCAGGGGCAAGGGAATGAAAAACTGTTTTTT. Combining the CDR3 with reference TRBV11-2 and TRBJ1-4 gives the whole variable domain EAGVAQSPRYKIIEKRQSVAFWCNPISGHATLYWYQQILGQGPKLLIQFQNNGVVDDSQLPKDRFSAERLKGVDSTLKIQPAKLEDSAVYLCASSLGQGQGNEKLFFGSGTQLSVL.